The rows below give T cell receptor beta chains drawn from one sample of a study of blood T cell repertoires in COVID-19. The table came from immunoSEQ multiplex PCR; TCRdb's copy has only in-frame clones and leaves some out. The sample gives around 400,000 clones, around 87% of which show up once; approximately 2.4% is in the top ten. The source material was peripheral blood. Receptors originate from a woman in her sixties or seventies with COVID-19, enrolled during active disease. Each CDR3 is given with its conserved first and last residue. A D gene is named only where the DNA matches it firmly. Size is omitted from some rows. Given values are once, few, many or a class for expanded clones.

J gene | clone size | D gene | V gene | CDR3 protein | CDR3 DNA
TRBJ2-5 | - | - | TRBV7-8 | CASSLGHIQETQYF | TGTGCCAGCAGCTTAGGCCACATCCAAGAGACCCAGTACTTC
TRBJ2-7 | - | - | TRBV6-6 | CATRPDRHYEQYF | TGTGCCACCAGACCCGACAGGCACTACGAGCAGTACTTC
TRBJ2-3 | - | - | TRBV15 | CATSSNLDTQYF | TGTGCCACCAGCAGCAATTTAGATACGCAGTATTTT
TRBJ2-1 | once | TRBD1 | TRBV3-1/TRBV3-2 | CASSQVKGAGAEQFF | TGTGCCAGCAGCCAAGTTAAGGGGGCAGGTGCTGAGCAGTTCTTC
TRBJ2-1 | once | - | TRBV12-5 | CASGEAGAWNEQFF | TGTGCTAGTGGAGAGGCAGGGGCTTGGAATGAGCAGTTCTTC
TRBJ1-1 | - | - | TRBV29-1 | CSVVRVTRTEAFF | TGCAGCGTTGTCAGGGTGACCCGGACTGAAGCTTTCTTT
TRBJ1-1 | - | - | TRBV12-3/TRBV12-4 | CASNQGNTEAFF | TGTGCCAGCAACCAGGGGAACACTGAAGCTTTCTTT
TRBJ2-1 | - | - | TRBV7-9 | CASSFTPGRKFF | TGTGCCAGCAGCTTTACTCCAGGTCGTAAGTTCTTC
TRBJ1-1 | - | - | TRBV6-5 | CASGQRPNTEAFF | TGTGCCAGCGGACAGAGACCGAACACTGAAGCTTTCTTT
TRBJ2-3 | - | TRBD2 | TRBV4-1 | CASSPWGGSFTDTQYF | TGCGCCAGCAGCCCCTGGGGGGGGAGTTTCACAGATACGCAGTATTTT
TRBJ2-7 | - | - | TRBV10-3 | CAISDLGGGPYEQYF | TGTGCCATCAGTGACTTGGGGGGGGGCCCCTACGAGCAGTACTTC
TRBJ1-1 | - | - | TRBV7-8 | CASSFSRDTEAFF | TGTGCCAGCAGCTTTAGCAGGGACACTGAAGCTTTCTTT
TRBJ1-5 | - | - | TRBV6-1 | CASSEWLAAGYSNQPQHF | TGTGCCAGCAGTGAATGGCTCGCGGCGGGCTATAGCAATCAGCCCCAGCATTTT
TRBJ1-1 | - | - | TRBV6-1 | CASSGIGSQTGGNTEAFF | TGTGCCAGCAGTGGTATAGGCAGCCAAACGGGGGGAAACACTGAAGCTTTCTTT
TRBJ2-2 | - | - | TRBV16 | CASSQQGIIRGGGELFF | TGTGCCAGCAGCCAACAGGGTATCATCCGCGGTGGCGGGGAGCTGTTTTTT
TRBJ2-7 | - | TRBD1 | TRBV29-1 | CSVGQGAPYEQYF | TGCAGCGTTGGGCAGGGGGCGCCCTACGAGCAGTACTTC
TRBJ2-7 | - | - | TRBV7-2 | CASSLAAGAYEQYF | TGTGCCAGCAGCTTAGCGGCAGGGGCCTACGAGCAGTACTTC
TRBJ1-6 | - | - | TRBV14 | CASSQEQVRGSNSPLHF | TGTGCCAGCAGCCAAGAGCAAGTCAGGGGTTCAAATTCACCCCTCCACTTT
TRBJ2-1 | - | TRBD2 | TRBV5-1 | CASSLEAGAYNEQFF | TGCGCCAGCAGCTTGGAAGCGGGGGCCTACAATGAGCAGTTCTTC
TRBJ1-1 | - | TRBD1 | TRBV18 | CASSAQGGNTEAFF | TGTGCCAGCTCCGCACAGGGGGGCAACACTGAAGCTTTCTTT
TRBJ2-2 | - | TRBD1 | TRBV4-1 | CASGQGGPAGELFF | TGCGCCAGCGGACAGGGGGGACCCGCCGGGGAGCTGTTTTTT
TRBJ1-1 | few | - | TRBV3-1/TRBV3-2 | CASSPWTENTEAFF | TGTGCCAGCAGCCCCTGGACAGAGAACACTGAAGCTTTCTTT
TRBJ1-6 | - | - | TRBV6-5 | CAAMDWTVNSPLHF | TGTGCCGCCATGGACTGGACAGTCAATTCACCCCTCCACTTT
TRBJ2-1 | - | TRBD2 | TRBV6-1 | CASSEAPGLAGAHNEQFF | TGTGCCAGCAGTGAAGCGCCGGGACTAGCGGGGGCCCACAATGAGCAGTTCTTC
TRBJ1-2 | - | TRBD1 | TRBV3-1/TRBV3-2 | CASRGLQGAKDGYTF | TGTGCCAGCAGAGGACTACAGGGGGCTAAGGATGGCTACACCTTC
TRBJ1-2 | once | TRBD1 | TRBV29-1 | CSVETGTGPRGYTF | TGCAGCGTAGAGACCGGGACAGGTCCAAGGGGCTACACCTTC
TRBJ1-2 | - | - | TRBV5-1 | CASSLDSQLYGYTF | TGCGCCAGCAGCTTGGACAGTCAGCTCTATGGCTACACCTTC
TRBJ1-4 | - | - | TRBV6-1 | CASSEPGFGEKLFF | TGTGCCAGCAGTGAACCCGGGTTTGGGGAAAAACTGTTTTTT
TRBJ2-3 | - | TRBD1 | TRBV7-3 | CASSSPRQGRSDTQYF | TGTGCCAGCAGCTCCCCCCGACAGGGGAGGTCAGATACGCAGTATTTT
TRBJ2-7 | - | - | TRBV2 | CASSEQTNYEQYF | TGTGCCAGCAGTGAACAGACAAACTACGAGCAGTACTTC
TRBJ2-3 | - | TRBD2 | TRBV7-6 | CASSLVLDGTSGESTDTQYF | TGTGCCAGCAGCTTGGTGCTAGATGGGACTAGCGGGGAGAGCACAGATACGCAGTATTTT
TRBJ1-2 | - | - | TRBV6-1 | CASREGPYGYTF | TGTGCCAGCAGAGAAGGGCCCTATGGCTACACCTTC
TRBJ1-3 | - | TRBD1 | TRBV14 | CASSGPGGHSGNTIYF | TGTGCCAGCAGCGGACCAGGGGGTCACTCTGGAAACACCATATATTTT
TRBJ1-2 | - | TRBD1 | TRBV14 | CASSHPTGFHGYTF | TGTGCCAGCAGCCATCCGACAGGGTTTCATGGCTACACCTTC
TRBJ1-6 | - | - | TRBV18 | CASSPLGPYNSPLHF | TGTGCCAGCTCACCACTGGGGCCCTATAATTCACCCCTCCACTTT
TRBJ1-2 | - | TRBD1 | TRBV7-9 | CASSSTGTGEGYTF | TGTGCCAGCAGCTCTACCGGGACAGGGGAAGGCTACACCTTC
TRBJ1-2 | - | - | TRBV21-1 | CASSNEAVTGNSYGYTF | TGTGCCAGCAGCAACGAGGCGGTAACAGGGAACAGCTATGGCTACACCTTC
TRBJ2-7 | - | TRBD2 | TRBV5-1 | CASRSPSGGSYEQYF | TGCGCCAGCAGATCACCTAGCGGGGGCTCCTACGAGCAGTACTTC
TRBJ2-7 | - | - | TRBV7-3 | CASSRHPGSYEQYF | TGTGCCAGCAGTCGCCATCCCGGGTCCTACGAGCAGTACTTC
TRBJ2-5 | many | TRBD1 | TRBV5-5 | CASSLDRGRETQYF | TGTGCCAGCAGCTTGGACAGGGGACGGGAGACCCAGTACTTC
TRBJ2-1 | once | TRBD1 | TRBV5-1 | CASTQTGRNNEQFF | TGCGCCAGCACCCAGACAGGGCGAAACAATGAGCAGTTCTTC
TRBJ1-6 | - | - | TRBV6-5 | CASSPYGQPNSPLHF | TGTGCCAGCAGTCCTTACGGACAGCCTAATTCACCCCTCCACTTT
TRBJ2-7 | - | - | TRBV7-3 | CASSSYPGGPYEQYF | TGTGCCAGCAGCTCTTACCCCGGGGGGCCCTACGAGCAGTACTTC
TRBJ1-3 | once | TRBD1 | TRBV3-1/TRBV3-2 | CASSDRTGNGNTIYF | TGTGCCAGCAGCGATAGGACAGGGAATGGAAACACCATATATTTT
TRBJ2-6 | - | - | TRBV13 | CASSLGPVPVSGANVLTF | TGTGCCAGCAGCTTAGGCCCCGTCCCGGTCTCTGGGGCCAACGTCCTGACTTTC
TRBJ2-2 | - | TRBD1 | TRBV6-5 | CAGARDRGRGGELFF | TGTGCCGGCGCCCGAGACAGGGGGCGCGGCGGGGAGCTGTTTTTT
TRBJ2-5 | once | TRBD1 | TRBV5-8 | CASSLGETGFETQYF | TGTGCCAGCAGCTTGGGGGAGACAGGGTTCGAGACCCAGTACTTC
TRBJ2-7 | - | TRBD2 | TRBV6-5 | CASSYSEAAGGSEQYF | TGTGCCAGCAGTTACTCGGAGGCAGCGGGGGGGAGCGAGCAGTACTTC
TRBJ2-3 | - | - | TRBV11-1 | CASSILATDTQYF | TGTGCCAGCAGCATACTAGCCACAGATACGCAGTATTTT
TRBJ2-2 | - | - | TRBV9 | CASSVGTGSFNTGELFF | TGTGCCAGCAGCGTAGGCACAGGTAGCTTTAACACCGGGGAGCTGTTTTTT
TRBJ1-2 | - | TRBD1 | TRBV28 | CASSLTGGPYGYTF | TGTGCCAGCAGCCTTACAGGGGGCCCCTATGGCTACACCTTC
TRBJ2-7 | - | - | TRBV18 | CASSPLGTPGDEQYF | TGTGCCAGCTCACCACTAGGAACGCCCGGGGACGAGCAGTACTTC